A single sample is the source of the 20 T cell receptor beta chains below, sequenced in a study of control samples from healthy donors and cancer patients. The assay was immunoSEQ multiplex PCR, and TCRdb's table has in-frame clones only and misses some. Of 45,000 or so clones listed, approximately 90% were seen once; the top ten hold 22%. Sequenced sample: PBMCs. The receptor source for this set is a woman between 40 and 55 years old with head and neck cancer.

The chain links TRBV12-3 or TRBV12-4 to TRBJ1-2; TRBD1 matches 7 bases. The CDR3 covers 12 residues. V shed 2 bases and J 10 bases; nucleotides not matched to a gene: 4. Here the CDR3 reads CASSLQGDIYTF. The CDR3 DNA is TGTGCCAGCAGTTTACAGGGGGATATCTACACCTTC.

J is TRBJ2-7 and V is TRBV5-5; 8 positions match TRBD1. From germline, CDR1 is SGHKS and CDR2 YYEKEE (reference sequence). This CDR3 spans 15 amino acids. The trim removed 5 bases at V and 3 bases at J, leaving 10 bases unmatched. The CDR3 here is CASRLVGDRGYEQYF. CDR3 coding DNA: TGTGCCAGCAGGCTCGTCGGAGACAGGGGCTACGAGCAGTACTTC. Full variable domain (outside the CDR3, taken from reference TRBV5-5 and TRBJ2-7): DAGVTQSPTHLIKTRGQQVTLRCSPISGHKSVSWYQQVLGQGPQFIFQYYEKEERGRGNFPDRFSARQFPNYSSELNVNALLLGDSALYLCASRLVGDRGYEQYFGPGTRLTVT.

This chain links TRBV7-3 with TRBJ2-2, with D possibly being TRBD1 or TRBD2 (5 bases each). The CDR3 runs to 13 residues. Trimming removed 5 bases at V and 5 bases at J, with 9 bases between. Germline lookup yields CDR1 SGHTA and CDR2 FQGTGA. CDR3 region: CASSRWGTGELFF. CDR3 sequence (DNA): TGTGCCAGCAGCCGGTGGGGGACCGGGGAGCTGTTTTTT.

This clone was observed once. This sequence joins TRBV27 and TRBJ1-1, with D hard to call. The ends were cut back, 4 bases at V and 9 bases at J, with 15 bases in the middle. Looked up from germline, CDR1 is MNHEY and CDR2 is SMNVEV (reference sequence). CDR3 length equals 13 residues. This CDR3 is CASSSPLLAKAFF. CDR3 DNA: TGTGCCAGCAGTTCCCCCCTCTTAGCAAAAGCTTTCTTT.

The chain combines TRBV10-3 with TRBJ2-3, with D perhaps matching TRBD1 or TRBD2 (5 bases each). The ends were cut back, 8 bases at V and 6 bases at J, with 18 bases in the middle. The CDR3 runs 14 residues. Germline lookup yields CDR1 ENHRY and CDR2 SYGVKD. The CDR3 region is CAIVGDPLFDTQYF. CDR3 bases: TGTGCCATCGTGGGGGACCCTCTCTTCGATACGCAGTATTTT.

The V and J genes are TRBV5-6 and TRBJ1-1; 7 nucleotides match TRBD1. This CDR3 spans 16 amino acids. Germline CDR1 SGHDT, CDR2 YYEEEE. Germline trimming cut 5 bases from V and 0 bases from J; bases unmatched to any gene: 10. The CDR3 DNA sequence: TGTGCCAGCAGAGGACAGGAAGTGCTGATGAACACTGAAGCTTTCTTT. Residues: CASRGQEVLMNTEAFF.

J is TRBJ2-2 and V is TRBV14; D is unclear. Germline-derived CDR1 and CDR2 are SGHDN and FVKESK. Deletions cut 3 bases from V and 4 bases from J, with 6 bases between. The CDR3 consists of 13 residues. Written as DNA, the CDR3 is TGTGCCAGCAGCCATTTAAGCACCGGGGAGCTGTTTTTT. Translating it yields CASSHLSTGELFF.

This chain joins TRBV27 and TRBJ2-5, with 8 bases identical to TRBD2. Trimming removed 8 bases from V and 4 bases from J; junction bases left unmatched: 9. The CDR3 is 14 amino acids. From germline, CDR1 is MNHEY and CDR2 SMNVEV (reference sequence). The CDR3 here is CASGRAGGRETQYF. Here the CDR3 DNA reads TGTGCCAGCGGGAGGGCGGGAGGCAGAGAGACCCAGTACTTC.

The chain has TRBV27 and TRBJ2-1; 11 positions agree with TRBD2. Germline CDR1 reads MNHEY; CDR2 reads SMNVEV (reference sequence). This CDR3 spans 13 amino acids. The V and J ends lost 7 bases and 8 bases, in that order; junction bases with no gene match: 4. This CDR3 reads CASMTSGIDEQFF. For the CDR3, the DNA is TGTGCCAGCATGACTAGCGGGATCGATGAGCAGTTCTTC.

CDR3 residues: CASRSTGTEDEKLFF. Here the CDR3 DNA reads TGCGCCAGCAGGTCGACCGGGACAGAAGATGAAAAACTGTTTTTT. V is TRBV5-1 and J is TRBJ1-4, with TRBD1 identical over 7 bases. Germline lookup yields CDR1 SGHRS and CDR2 YFSETQ. The trim removed 5 bases at V and 6 bases at J, leaving 10 bases unmatched. The CDR3 runs 15 residues.

This clone was counted once. The rearrangement uses TRBV27 and TRBJ2-4; D unresolved. The germline CDR1 and CDR2 sequences are MNHEY and SMNVEV (reference sequence). This CDR3 comprises 16 residues. V lost 5 bases and J 0 bases, leaving 14 bases between the germline ends. CDR3 sequence (DNA): TGTGCCAGCAGTCCTCTTCCCTCGGAAGCCAAAAACATTCAGTACTTC. Translated: CASSPLPSEAKNIQYF.

The chain employs TRBV5-1 and TRBJ1-2; TRBD1 aligns across 9 bases. CDR1 is SGHRS, CDR2 YFSETQ, per germline. The CDR3 has 14 amino acids. J was trimmed by 6 bases and V by 6 bases; bases with no gene match: 9. In DNA form, the CDR3 reads TGCGCCAGCAATCCGACAGGGGGAGGGCATGGCTACACCTTC. This encodes CASNPTGGGHGYTF.

V gene TRBV28 combines with J gene TRBJ1-3, with 9 bases that match TRBD1. Looked up from germline, CDR1 is MDHEN and CDR2 is SYDVKM. V shed 8 bases, J shed 3 bases, and the junction held 2 bases outside the gene matches. CDR3 length equals 13 residues. CDR3 in DNA: TGTGCCAGCGTGACAGGGGGTGGAAACACCATATATTTT. Translating gives CASVTGGGNTIYF.

Here the CDR3 DNA reads TGCGCCAGCAGCCAAGCCGGGACTAGCGGGAGATTCGAGCAGTACTTC. This sequence encodes CASSQAGTSGRFEQYF. The rearrangement links TRBV4-1 to TRBJ2-7, with 14 bases identical to TRBD2. The CDR3 is made up of 16 amino acids. Germline V gives CDR1 MGHRA, CDR2 YSYEKL. V shed 1 base, J shed 6 bases, and the junction held 5 bases outside the gene matches.

The V and J genes are TRBV25-1 and TRBJ2-5; 7 positions agree with TRBD1. The CDR3 contains 15 residues. V gave up 4 bases and J gave up 5 bases; unmatched junction bases: 10. In germline, CDR1 is MGHDK, CDR2 SYGVNS. The CDR3 reads CASSGGLGQDETQYF. The CDR3 DNA reads TGTGCCAGCAGTGGAGGTCTAGGACAGGATGAGACCCAGTACTTC.

The V gene is TRBV5-4, the J gene TRBJ1-2; 9 bases are a match to TRBD1. Germline V gene data show CDR1 as SGHNT and CDR2 as YYREEE (reference sequence). The CDR3 has 15 amino acids. V was clipped by 4 bases and J by 4 bases; unmatched bases: 8. This CDR3 is CASSTEDRGGYGYTF. CDR3 sequence (DNA): TGTGCCAGCAGCACAGAGGACAGGGGCGGCTATGGCTACACCTTC.

The chain has TRBV4-1 and TRBJ1-1; 7 nucleotides match TRBD1. This CDR3 contains 13 residues. Germline assignment: CDR1 MGHRA and CDR2 YSYEKL. V lost 6 bases and J lost 7; bases outside the gene matches: 8. The DNA for the CDR3 is TGCGCCAGCAGACTAGCCGGGACAGATGAAGCTTTCTTT. It codes for CASRLAGTDEAFF.

The chain has TRBV12-3 or TRBV12-4 and TRBJ1-1; tentatively, D is TRBD1 (6 bases). The CDR3 is 13 residues long. V dropped 6 bases and J dropped 3 bases, with 11 bases sitting between them. CDR3 in amino acids: CASSQTGYTEAFF. As DNA, the CDR3 is TGTGCCAGCAGCCAGACAGGATACACTGAAGCTTTCTTT.

The chain combines TRBV5-1 with TRBJ1-2; 7 nucleotides align to TRBD1. This CDR3 comprises 13 residues. V was clipped by 4 bases and J by 5 bases; unmatched bases: 5. The V gene's germline CDR1 is SGHRS and CDR2 YFSETQ. The CDR3 sequence is CASSPGQKYGYTF. In nucleotides, the CDR3 is TGCGCCAGCAGCCCGGGACAGAAATATGGCTACACCTTC.

J is TRBJ1-2 and V is TRBV2; tentatively, D is TRBD1 (6 bases). CDR1 is SNHLY, CDR2 FYNNEI, per germline. Between the trimmed V and J ends, which lost 6 bases and 5 bases, there was a span of 19 bases. The CDR3 runs 15 residues. This CDR3 is CASRPLQGFRYGYTF. Written as DNA, the CDR3 is TGTGCCAGCAGGCCATTACAGGGTTTCAGATATGGCTACACCTTC.